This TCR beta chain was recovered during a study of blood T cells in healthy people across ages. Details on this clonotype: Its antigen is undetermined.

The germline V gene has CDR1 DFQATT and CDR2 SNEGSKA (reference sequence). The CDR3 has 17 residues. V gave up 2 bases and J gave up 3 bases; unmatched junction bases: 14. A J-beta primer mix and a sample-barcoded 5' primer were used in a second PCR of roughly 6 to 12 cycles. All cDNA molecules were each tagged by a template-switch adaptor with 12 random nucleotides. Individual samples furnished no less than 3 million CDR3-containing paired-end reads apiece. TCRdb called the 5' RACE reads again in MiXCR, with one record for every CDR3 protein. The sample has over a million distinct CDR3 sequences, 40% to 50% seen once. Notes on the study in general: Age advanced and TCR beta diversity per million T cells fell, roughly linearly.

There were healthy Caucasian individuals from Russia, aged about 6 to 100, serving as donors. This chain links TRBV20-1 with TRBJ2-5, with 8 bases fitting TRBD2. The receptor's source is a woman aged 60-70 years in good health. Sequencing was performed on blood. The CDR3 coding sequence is TGCAGTGCTAGAAACTCACGGGGAGCGGGGGACGAAGAGACCCAGTACTTC. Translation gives CSARNSRGAGDEETQYF.